Listed below are T cell receptor beta chains from one sample, sequenced in a study of Ad26.COV2.S vaccination and SARS-CoV-2 variants. Method: immunoSEQ multiplex PCR; TCRdb's copy keeps in-frame clones and lacks some. The sample records 380,000 or so clones, around four fifths being singletons. The source was peripheral blood, collected in a trial of Ad26.COV2.S vaccine versus placebo. Receptor source: a person between 18 and 60 years old who received the Ad26.COV2.S COVID-19 vaccine or a placebo. The CDR3 runs from the conserved cysteine through the conserved F or W. D genes are given only for firm matches. The listing skips clone size in some rows; elsewhere it reads once, few, many or a size class.

d_gene	v_gene	abundance	j_gene	CDR3nt	CDR3aa
TRBD2	TRBV4-1	-	TRBJ2-7	TGCGCCAGCAGCCACCCAGTAGCGGGCATCTACGAGCAGTACTTC	CASSHPVAGIYEQYF
-	TRBV3-1/TRBV3-2	-	TRBJ1-2	TGTGCCAGCAGCCAGTACGACTATGGCTACACCTTC	CASSQYDYGYTF
-	TRBV7-2	-	TRBJ2-1	TGTGCCAGCAGCCCTGGACTGGGAAGCTCCTACAATGAGCAGTTCTTC	CASSPGLGSSYNEQFF
-	TRBV11-2	-	TRBJ2-7	TGTGCCAGCAGCTTAGCCGGGCTACGCGAGCAGTACTTC	CASSLAGLREQYF
-	TRBV30	once	TRBJ2-7	TGTGCCTGGCGCCCGATCCTAAGGACACCCTACGAGCAGTACTTC	CAWRPILRTPYEQYF
TRBD2	TRBV15	-	TRBJ2-1	TGTGCCACCAGCGCCGAAACTAGCGGGAGCAACAATGAGCAGTTCTTC	CATSAETSGSNNEQFF
-	TRBV6-5	-	TRBJ2-4	TGTGCTCCCTCCTCGGGGCACATTCAGTACTTC	CAPSSGHIQYF
TRBD1	TRBV12-3/TRBV12-4	-	TRBJ1-2	TGTGCCAGCAGTTTCCCAGGGGGAAGTGGCTACACCTTC	CASSFPGGSGYTF
-	TRBV4-1	-	TRBJ1-2	TGCGCCAGCAGCCAACTCCAGGTTCTCCATGGCTACACCTTC	CASSQLQVLHGYTF
TRBD1	TRBV6-4	-	TRBJ2-3	TGTGCCAGCAGTGAGGGGACAGGGAGCACAGATACGCAGTATTTT	CASSEGTGSTDTQYF
-	TRBV30	-	TRBJ2-2	TGTGCCTGGTCCGGGACCGAGCACGGGGAGCTGTTTTTT	CAWSGTEHGELFF
TRBD2	TRBV5-1	-	TRBJ2-7	TGCGCCAGCAGCTTGACTAGCGGGAGTCCGGGCTCCTACGAGCAGTACTTC	CASSLTSGSPGSYEQYF
-	TRBV5-5	-	TRBJ2-5	TGTGCCAGCAGCTTGGCGTCGAAGCGGATAGAGACCCAGTACTTC	CASSLASKRIETQYF
-	TRBV11-3	-	TRBJ1-1	TGTGCCAGCAGCTTGGGAGGGGCCCAGAACACTGAAGCTTTCTTT	CASSLGGAQNTEAFF
TRBD1	TRBV28	-	TRBJ2-7	TGTGCCAGCAGTTCAGGGGGCTTGAGGGGCTTC	CASSSGGLRGF
TRBD1	TRBV3-1/TRBV3-2	-	TRBJ2-2	TGTGCCAGCAGCCCGCCGGGACAGGGGTTTAGGACCGGGGAGCTGTTTTTT	CASSPPGQGFRTGELFF
-	TRBV19	few	TRBJ1-5	TGTGCCAGTAGTATCTCCCGGTTCCAGCCCCAGCATTTT	CASSISRFQPQHF
TRBD2	TRBV4-1	-	TRBJ2-7	TGCGCCAGCAGCCTCTGGCTAGCGGATTACGAGCAGTACTTC	CASSLWLADYEQYF
-	TRBV29-1	-	TRBJ1-1	TGCAGCGTAAAGGACCGGACGGTGAACACTGAAGCTTTCTTT	CSVKDRTVNTEAFF
TRBD2	TRBV7-3	-	TRBJ2-7	TGTGCCAGCAGCTTAACTAGCGGGAGGCAGTACGAGCAGTACTTC	CASSLTSGRQYEQYF
TRBD1	TRBV28	-	TRBJ1-1	TGTGCCAGCAGTTTAGGGACAGGGGGGATCACTGAAGCTTTCTTT	CASSLGTGGITEAFF
-	TRBV5-4	-	TRBJ2-2	TGTGCCAGCAGCGGGACCGGGGCAGGGGACACCGGGGAGCTGTTTTTT	CASSGTGAGDTGELFF
TRBD1	TRBV27	-	TRBJ2-5	TGTGCCAGCGGCTTGGGACAGTCAGAAGAGACCCAGTACTTC	CASGLGQSEETQYF
-	TRBV6-2/TRBV6-3	-	TRBJ2-1	TGTGCCAGCAGTTACGGGGGGGCCTCCAATGAGCAGTTCTTC	CASSYGGASNEQFF
TRBD2	TRBV27	-	TRBJ2-7	TGTGCCAGCAGTTTACTAGCGGGGGGACAAGGGGAGCAGTACTTC	CASSLLAGGQGEQYF
TRBD2	TRBV20-1	-	TRBJ2-4	TGCAGTGCTAGTATGCCGGGGGGAGCCAAAAACATTCAGTACTTC	CSASMPGGAKNIQYF
-	TRBV11-2	-	TRBJ2-7	TGTGCCAGTGGAGGCGCGTACGAGCAGTACTTC	CASGGAYEQYF
-	TRBV13	-	TRBJ1-1	TGTGCCAGCAGCCCCGGTGGCAACACTGAAGCTTTCTTT	CASSPGGNTEAFF
-	TRBV14	once	TRBJ1-2	TGTGCCAGCAGCCAAGTTGGACAAAGATCTAACTATGGCTACACCTTC	CASSQVGQRSNYGYTF